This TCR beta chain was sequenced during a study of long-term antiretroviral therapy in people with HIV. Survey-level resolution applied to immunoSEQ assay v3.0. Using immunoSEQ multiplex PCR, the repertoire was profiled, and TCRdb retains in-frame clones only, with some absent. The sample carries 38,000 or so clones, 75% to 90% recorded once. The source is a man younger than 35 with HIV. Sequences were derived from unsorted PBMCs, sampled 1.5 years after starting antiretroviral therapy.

The DNA for the CDR3 is TGTGCCAGCAGCCCCCCGTGGGGGACTAATGAAAAACTGTTTTTT. It is translated as CASSPPWGTNEKLFF. The V gene is TRBV28, the J gene TRBJ1-4; a weak D match, TRBD1 (5 bases). The CDR3 sequence is 15 residues long. V lost 6 bases, J lost 2 bases, and 13 bases lay in between. Germline values: CDR1 MDHEN, CDR2 SYDVKM.